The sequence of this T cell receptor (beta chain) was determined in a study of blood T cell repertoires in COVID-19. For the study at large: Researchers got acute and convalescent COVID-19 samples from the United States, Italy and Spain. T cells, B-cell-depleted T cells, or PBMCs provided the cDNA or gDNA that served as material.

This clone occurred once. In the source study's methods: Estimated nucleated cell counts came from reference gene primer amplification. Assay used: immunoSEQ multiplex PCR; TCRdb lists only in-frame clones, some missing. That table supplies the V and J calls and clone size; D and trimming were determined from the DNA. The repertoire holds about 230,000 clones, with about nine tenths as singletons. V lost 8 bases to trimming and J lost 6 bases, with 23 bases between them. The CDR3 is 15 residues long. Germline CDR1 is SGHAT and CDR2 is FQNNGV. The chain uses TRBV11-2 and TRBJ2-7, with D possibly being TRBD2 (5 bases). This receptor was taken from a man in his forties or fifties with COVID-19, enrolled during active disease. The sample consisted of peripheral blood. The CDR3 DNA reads TGTGCCAGCGGCTCCGAGGACTCTAGATCTGTCGAGCAGTACTTC. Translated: CASGSEDSRSVEQYF.